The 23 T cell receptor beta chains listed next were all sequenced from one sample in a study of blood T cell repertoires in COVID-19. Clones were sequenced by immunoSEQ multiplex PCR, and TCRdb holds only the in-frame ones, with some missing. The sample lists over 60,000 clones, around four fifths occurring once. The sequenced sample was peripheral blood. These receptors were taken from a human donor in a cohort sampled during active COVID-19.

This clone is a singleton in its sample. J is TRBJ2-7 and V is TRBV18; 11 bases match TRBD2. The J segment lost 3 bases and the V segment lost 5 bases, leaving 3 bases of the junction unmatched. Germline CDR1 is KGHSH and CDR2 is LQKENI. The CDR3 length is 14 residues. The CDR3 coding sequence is TGTGCCAGCTCAGAAACTAGCGGGAGCTACGAGCAGTACTTC. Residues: CASSETSGSYEQYF.

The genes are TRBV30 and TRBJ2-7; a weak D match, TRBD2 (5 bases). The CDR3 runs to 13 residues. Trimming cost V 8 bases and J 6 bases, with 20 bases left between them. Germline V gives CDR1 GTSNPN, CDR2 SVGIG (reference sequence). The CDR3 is CAGKVGVMGEQYF. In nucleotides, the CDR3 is TGTGCCGGAAAGGTCGGGGTTATGGGCGAGCAGTACTTC.

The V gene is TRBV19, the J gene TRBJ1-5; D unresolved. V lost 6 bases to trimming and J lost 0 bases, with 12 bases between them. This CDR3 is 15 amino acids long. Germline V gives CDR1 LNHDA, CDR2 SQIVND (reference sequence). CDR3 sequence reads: CASRRSLNSNQPQHF. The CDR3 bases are TGTGCCAGTAGACGGAGCCTGAATAGCAATCAGCCCCAGCATTTT.

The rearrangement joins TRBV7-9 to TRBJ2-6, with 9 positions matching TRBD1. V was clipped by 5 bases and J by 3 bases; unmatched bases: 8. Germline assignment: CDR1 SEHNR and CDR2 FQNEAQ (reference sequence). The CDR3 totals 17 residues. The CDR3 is CASSPRTGEDGANVLTF. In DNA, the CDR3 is TGTGCCAGCAGCCCGAGGACAGGGGAGGATGGGGCCAACGTCCTGACTTTC.

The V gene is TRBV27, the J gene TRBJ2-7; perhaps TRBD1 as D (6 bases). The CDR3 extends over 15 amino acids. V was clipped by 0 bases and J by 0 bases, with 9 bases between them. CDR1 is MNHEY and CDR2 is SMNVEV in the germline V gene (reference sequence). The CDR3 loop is CASSLSWDTSYEQYF. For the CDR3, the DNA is TGTGCCAGCAGTTTATCCTGGGACACCTCCTACGAGCAGTACTTC.

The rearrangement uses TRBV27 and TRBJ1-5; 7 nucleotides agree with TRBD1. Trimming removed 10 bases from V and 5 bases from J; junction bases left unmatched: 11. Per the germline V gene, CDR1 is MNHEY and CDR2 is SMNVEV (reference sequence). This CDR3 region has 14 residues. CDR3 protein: CAIRGRDTHQPQHF. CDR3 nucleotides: TGTGCCATTAGGGGGCGGGACACCCATCAGCCCCAGCATTTT.

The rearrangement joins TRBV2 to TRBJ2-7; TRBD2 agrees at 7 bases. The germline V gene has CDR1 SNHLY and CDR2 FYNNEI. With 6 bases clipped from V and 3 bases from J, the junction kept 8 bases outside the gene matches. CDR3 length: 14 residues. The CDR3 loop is CASSAKGGGYEQYF. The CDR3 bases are TGTGCCAGCAGCGCCAAGGGCGGGGGCTACGAGCAGTACTTC.

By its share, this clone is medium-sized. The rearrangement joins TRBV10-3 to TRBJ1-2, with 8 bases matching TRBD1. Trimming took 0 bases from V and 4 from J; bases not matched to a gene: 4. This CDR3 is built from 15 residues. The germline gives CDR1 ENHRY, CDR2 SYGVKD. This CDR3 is CAISESQGAGYGYTF. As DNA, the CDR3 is TGTGCCATCAGTGAGTCTCAGGGGGCCGGCTATGGCTACACCTTC.

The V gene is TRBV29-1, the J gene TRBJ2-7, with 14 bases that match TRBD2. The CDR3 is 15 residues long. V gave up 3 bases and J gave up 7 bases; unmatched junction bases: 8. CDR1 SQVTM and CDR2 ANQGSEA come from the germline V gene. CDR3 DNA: TGCAGCGTTGACGGGGGACTAGCGGGGGAGGGAGAGCAGTACTTC. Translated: CSVDGGLAGEGEQYF.

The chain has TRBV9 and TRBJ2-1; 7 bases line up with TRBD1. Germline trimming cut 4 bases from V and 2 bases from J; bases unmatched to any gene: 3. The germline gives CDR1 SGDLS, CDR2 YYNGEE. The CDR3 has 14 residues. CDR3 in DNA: TGTGCCAGCAGCCAGACAGGGACCTACAATGAGCAGTTCTTC. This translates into CASSQTGTYNEQFF.

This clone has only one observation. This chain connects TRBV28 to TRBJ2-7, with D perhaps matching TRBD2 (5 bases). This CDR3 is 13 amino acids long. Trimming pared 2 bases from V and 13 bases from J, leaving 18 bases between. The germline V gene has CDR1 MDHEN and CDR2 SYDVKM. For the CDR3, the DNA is TGTGCCAGCAGTTTAGCTCGTTCATACCGGGATTACTTC. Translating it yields CASSLARSYRDYF.

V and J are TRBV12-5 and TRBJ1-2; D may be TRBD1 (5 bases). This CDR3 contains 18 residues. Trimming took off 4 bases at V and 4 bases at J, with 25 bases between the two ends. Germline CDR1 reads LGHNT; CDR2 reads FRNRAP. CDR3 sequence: CASGSVESAGLMVYGYTF. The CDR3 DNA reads TGTGCTAGTGGTTCCGTCGAGTCGGCGGGACTTATGGTCTATGGCTACACCTTC.

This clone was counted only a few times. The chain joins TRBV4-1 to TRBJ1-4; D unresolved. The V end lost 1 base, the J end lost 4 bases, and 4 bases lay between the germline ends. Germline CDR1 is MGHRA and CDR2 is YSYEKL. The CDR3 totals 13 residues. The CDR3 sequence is CASSQGINEKLFF. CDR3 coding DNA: TGCGCCAGCAGCCAAGGTATTAATGAAAAACTGTTTTTT.

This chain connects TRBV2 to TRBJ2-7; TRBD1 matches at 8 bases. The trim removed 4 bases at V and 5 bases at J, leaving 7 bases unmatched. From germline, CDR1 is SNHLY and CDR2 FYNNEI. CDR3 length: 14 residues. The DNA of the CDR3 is TGTGCCAGCAGTGGGCAGGGGGCGCGGAACGAGCAGTACTTC. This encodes CASSGQGARNEQYF.

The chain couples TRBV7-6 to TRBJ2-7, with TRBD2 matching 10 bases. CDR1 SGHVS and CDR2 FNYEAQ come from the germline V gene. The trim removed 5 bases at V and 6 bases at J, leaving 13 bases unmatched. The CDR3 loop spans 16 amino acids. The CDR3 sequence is CASSQKVLAGEGEQYF. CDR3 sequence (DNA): TGTGCCAGCAGCCAGAAAGTCCTAGCGGGAGAGGGCGAGCAGTACTTC.

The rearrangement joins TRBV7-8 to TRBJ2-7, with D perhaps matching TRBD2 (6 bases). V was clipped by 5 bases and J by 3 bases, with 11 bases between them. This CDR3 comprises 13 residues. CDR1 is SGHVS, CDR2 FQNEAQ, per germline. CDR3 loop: CASSLWRDYEQYF. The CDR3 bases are TGTGCCAGCAGCCTCTGGAGGGACTACGAGCAGTACTTC. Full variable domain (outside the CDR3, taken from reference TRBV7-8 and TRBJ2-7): GAGVSQSPRYKVAKRGQDVALRCDPISGHVSLFWYQQALGQGPEFLTYFQNEAQLDKSGLPSDRFFAERPEGSVSTLKIQRTQQEDSAVYLCASSLWRDYEQYFGPGTRLTVT.

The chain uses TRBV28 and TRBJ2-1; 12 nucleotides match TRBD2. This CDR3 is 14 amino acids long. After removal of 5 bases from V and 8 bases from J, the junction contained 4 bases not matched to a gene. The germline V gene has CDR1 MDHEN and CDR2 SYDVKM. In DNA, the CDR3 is TGTGCCAGCAGTCTAGCGGGAGGGTCGGATGAGCAGTTCTTC. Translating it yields CASSLAGGSDEQFF.

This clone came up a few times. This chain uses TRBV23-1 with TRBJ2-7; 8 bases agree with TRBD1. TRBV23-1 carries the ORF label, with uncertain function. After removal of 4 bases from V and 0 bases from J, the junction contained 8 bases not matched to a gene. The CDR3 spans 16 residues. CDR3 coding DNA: TGCGCCAGCAGTCCGGGACCGGGACAGGACTCCTACGAGCAGTACTTC. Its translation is CASSPGPGQDSYEQYF.

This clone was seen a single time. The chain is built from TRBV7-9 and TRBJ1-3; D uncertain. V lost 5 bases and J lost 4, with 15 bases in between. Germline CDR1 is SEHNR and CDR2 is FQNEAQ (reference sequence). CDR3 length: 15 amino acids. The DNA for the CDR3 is TGTGCCAGCAGCCCCACAGCGGCGATCGGAAACACCATATATTTT. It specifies CASSPTAAIGNTIYF.

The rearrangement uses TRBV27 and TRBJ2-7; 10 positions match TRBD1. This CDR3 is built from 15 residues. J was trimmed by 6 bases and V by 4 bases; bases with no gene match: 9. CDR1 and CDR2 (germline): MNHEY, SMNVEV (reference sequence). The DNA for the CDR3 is TGTGCCAGCAGTTATACACCGGGACAGGGGTCCGAGCAGTACTTC. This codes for CASSYTPGQGSEQYF.

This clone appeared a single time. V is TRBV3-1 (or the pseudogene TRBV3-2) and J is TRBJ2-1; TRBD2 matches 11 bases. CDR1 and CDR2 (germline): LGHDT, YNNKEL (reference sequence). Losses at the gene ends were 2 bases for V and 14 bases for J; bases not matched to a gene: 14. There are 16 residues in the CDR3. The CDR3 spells CASSQIGTSGSLAEFF. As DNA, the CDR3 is TGTGCCAGCAGCCAAATCGGGACTAGCGGTTCATTAGCGGAGTTCTTC.

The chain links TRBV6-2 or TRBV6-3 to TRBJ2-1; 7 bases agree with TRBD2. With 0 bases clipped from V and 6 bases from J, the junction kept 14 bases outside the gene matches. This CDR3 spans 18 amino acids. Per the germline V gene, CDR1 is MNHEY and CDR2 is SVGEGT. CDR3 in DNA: TGTGCCAGCAGTTACTCGACTGGGGAGGGGTCGGCTAGCAATGAGCAGTTCTTC. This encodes CASSYSTGEGSASNEQFF.

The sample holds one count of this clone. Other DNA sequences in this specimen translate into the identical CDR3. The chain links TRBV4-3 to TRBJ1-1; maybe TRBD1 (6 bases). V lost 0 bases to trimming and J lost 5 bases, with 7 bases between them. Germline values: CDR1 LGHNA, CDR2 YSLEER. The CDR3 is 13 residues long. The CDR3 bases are TGCGCCAGCAGCCAAGAGCAGGGGACTGAAGCTTTCTTT. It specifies CASSQEQGTEAFF.